This is a list of T cell receptor beta chains from one sample in a study of blood T cells in healthy people across ages. TCRdb analysed the 5' RACE reads with MiXCR anew, one entry per CDR3 protein. The sample holds about 2 million distinct CDR3 sequences, about 49% seen once. The sample taken for sequencing was blood. Receptors were obtained from a woman aged 40 to 49 in good health. The CDR3 runs from the conserved cysteine through the conserved F or W. A D gene is named only where the DNA matches it firmly. Size values are once, few and many counts, or a class for expanded clones, and some rows have none.

TRBV4-3	NA	TRBJ1-5	few	CASSPGVLNQPQHF	TGCGCCAGCAGCCCGGGAGTTCTGAATCAGCCCCAGCATTTT
TRBV28	TRBD1	TRBJ1-2	NA	CASRGGQGMGGYTF	TGTGCCAGCAGAGGGGGACAGGGTATGGGAGGCTACACCTTC
TRBV5-1	TRBD1	TRBJ1-1	NA	CASSPLDRVSSTEAFF	TGCGCCAGCAGCCCGCTCGACAGGGTCAGTAGCACTGAAGCTTTCTTT
TRBV20-1	NA	TRBJ2-5	NA	CSARGAQGHPIGQYF	TGCAGTGCTAGAGGCGCCCAGGGACATCCTATCGGGCAGTACTTC
TRBV25-1	NA	TRBJ1-2	NA	CASSEFGGRPYGYTF	TGTGCCAGCAGTGAATTTGGTGGCAGGCCTTATGGCTACACCTTC
TRBV4-3	NA	TRBJ2-7	NA	CASSQDQALPSYEQYF	TGCGCCAGCAGCCAAGATCAGGCCCTCCCCTCCTACGAGCAGTACTTC
TRBV4-3	NA	TRBJ2-7	few	CASSQDRDLTYEQYF	TGCGCCAGCAGCCAAGACCGGGACCTCACCTACGAGCAGTACTTC
TRBV20-1	NA	TRBJ2-3	NA	CSASLLILDSTETQYF	TGCAGTGCTAGTCTCCTCATATTGGATAGCACAGAGACGCAGTATTTT
TRBV7-9	TRBD2	TRBJ2-1	NA	CASRGDTSGGTYYNEQFF	TGTGCCAGCAGGGGAGATACTAGCGGGGGCACATATTACAATGAGCAGTTCTTC
TRBV24-1	NA	TRBJ1-4	NA	CATSAVGGAGEKLFF	TGTGCCACCAGTGCCGTCGGAGGGGCGGGTGAAAAACTGTTTTTT
TRBV12-3/TRBV12-4	NA	TRBJ2-1	NA	CASSFGGFYNEQFF	TGTGCCAGCAGTTTCGGAGGGTTCTACAATGAGCAGTTCTTC
TRBV24-1	TRBD2	TRBJ2-5	NA	CATSDALAGGQETQYF	TGTGCCACCAGTGATGCACTAGCGGGGGGGCAGGAGACCCAGTACTTC
TRBV10-2	NA	TRBJ2-1	NA	CASRRNEQFF	TGCGCCAGCAGGAGAAATGAGCAGTTCTTC
TRBV20-1	TRBD2	TRBJ2-1	NA	CSASTSGGARNVEQFF	TGCAGTGCTTCGACTAGCGGGGGGGCCCGTAACGTTGAGCAGTTCTTC
TRBV12-3/TRBV12-4	TRBD2	TRBJ2-3	NA	CASSWGTSGGRDTQYF	TGTGCCAGCAGTTGGGGGACTAGCGGGGGGAGGGATACGCAGTATTTT
TRBV7-9	TRBD1	TRBJ2-5	NA	CASSLKGTGGTKTQYF	TGTGCCAGCAGCCTAAAAGGGACAGGGGGGACGAAGACCCAGTACTTC
TRBV6-2/TRBV6-3	NA	TRBJ2-3	NA	CASSYEGSRTDTQYF	TGTGCCAGCAGTTACGAAGGCTCCCGCACAGATACGCAGTATTTT
TRBV6-5	TRBD1	TRBJ2-3	NA	CASSYKVGTGVLTDTQYF	TGTGCCAGCAGTTACAAAGTCGGGACAGGGGTTCTCACAGATACGCAGTATTTT
TRBV5-1	NA	TRBJ2-3	NA	CASSLYPSSHSTDTQYF	TGCGCCAGCAGCTTGTACCCGTCCAGTCACAGCACAGATACGCAGTATTTT
TRBV18	NA	TRBJ2-5	medium-sized	CASSPQETQYF	TGTGCCAGCTCACCCCAAGAGACCCAGTACTTC
TRBV20-1	TRBD2	TRBJ2-5	few	CRGAGGYQETQYF	TGCAGGGGAGCGGGGGGTTACCAAGAGACCCAGTACTTC
TRBV6-2/TRBV6-3	TRBD2	TRBJ2-5	few	CASRSPPERTSRFETQYF	TGTGCCAGCAGGAGTCCCCCGGAAAGGACTAGTAGGTTCGAGACCCAGTACTTC
TRBV7-2	NA	TRBJ2-3	NA	CASSLWTEDTQYF	TGTGCCAGCAGCTTGTGGACGGAAGATACGCAGTATTTT
TRBV20-1	TRBD2	TRBJ2-7	NA	CSARDWTSGGYEQYF	TGCAGTGCTAGAGATTGGACTAGCGGGGGTTACGAGCAGTACTTC
TRBV14	NA	TRBJ2-5	few	CASSQEVFRGPQETQYF	TGTGCCAGCAGCCAAGAGGTTTTCCGGGGGCCCCAAGAGACCCAGTACTTC
TRBV20-1	NA	TRBJ2-3	NA	CSASDGPTDTQYF	TGCAGTGCTAGCGACGGCCCCACAGATACGCAGTATTTT
TRBV14	NA	TRBJ1-1	NA	CASSRHHLSWDTEAFF	TGTGCCAGCAGCCGCCACCACTTATCATGGGACACTGAAGCTTTCTTT
TRBV4-3	TRBD2	TRBJ2-7	few	CASSQEAQGGYEQYF	TGCGCCAGCAGCCAAGAGGCTCAGGGAGGGTACGAGCAGTACTTC
TRBV20-1	TRBD2	TRBJ2-5	few	CSAKRLAGDQETQYF	TGCAGTGCTAAAAGACTAGCGGGGGACCAAGAGACCCAGTACTTC
TRBV28	NA	TRBJ2-1	NA	CASRTYRPNEQFF	TGTGCCAGCCGCACATACCGCCCCAATGAGCAGTTCTTC
TRBV12-3/TRBV12-4	TRBD1	TRBJ1-2	NA	CASKRGQTPGGYTF	TGTGCCAGCAAAAGGGGACAGACACCTGGCGGCTACACCTTC
TRBV20-1	TRBD1	TRBJ1-6	NA	CSASRRDRGSYNSPLHF	TGCAGTGCTAGTCGAAGGGACAGGGGTTCCTATAATTCACCCCTCCACTTT
TRBV6-2/TRBV6-3	TRBD1	TRBJ2-1	NA	CASSRLTLTGVNEQFF	TGTGCCAGCAGCCGACTCACCCTGACAGGGGTAAATGAGCAGTTCTTC
TRBV7-2	TRBD1	TRBJ2-6	NA	CASSLVPGGATGANVLTF	TGTGCCAGCAGCTTAGTGCCAGGGGGCGCAACCGGGGCCAACGTCCTGACTTTC
TRBV6-5	NA	TRBJ2-5	once	CASSYSSIRGLGGGPQEAQYF	TGTGCCAGCAGTTACTCGAGTATCCGGGGGCTGGGCGGAGGGCCGCAAGAGGCCCAGTACTTC
TRBV6-1	TRBD2	TRBJ2-1	NA	CASSRGTSGGFYNEQFF	TGTGCTAGCAGCCGCGGGACTAGCGGGGGGTTCTACAATGAGCAGTTCTTC
TRBV6-5	NA	TRBJ1-4	once	CASALKGFGEKLFF	TGTGCCAGCGCTTTGAAGGGGTTTGGGGAAAAACTGTTTTTT
TRBV27	TRBD2	TRBJ2-1	many	CASSLLAGRGAAYNEQFF	TGTGCCAGCAGTTTATTAGCGGGTCGCGGGGCGGCCTACAATGAGCAGTTCTTC
TRBV28	TRBD2	TRBJ2-3	few	CASSLSPSGSPSTDTQYF	TGTGCCAGCAGTTTATCGCCTAGCGGGAGCCCGAGCACAGATACGCAGTATTTT
TRBV20-1	TRBD2	TRBJ2-1	NA	CSATSTGGHYNEQFF	TGCAGTGCTACCTCCACGGGGGGGCACTACAATGAGCAGTTCTTC
TRBV6-2/TRBV6-3	TRBD2	TRBJ2-1	NA	CASNNGGAYEQFF	TGTGCCAGCAATAACGGGGGGGCTTATGAGCAGTTCTTC
TRBV20-1	TRBD2	TRBJ2-5	NA	CSARYQRGYETQYF	TGCAGTGCTAGATATCAGCGGGGGTACGAGACCCAGTACTTC
TRBV7-2	NA	TRBJ2-3	NA	CASSLSTGIPDTQYF	TGTGCCAGCAGCTTATCTACAGGGATACCAGATACGCAGTATTTT
TRBV7-2	TRBD1	TRBJ2-7	NA	CASSSPRDRGDEQYF	TGTGCCAGCAGCTCGCCCCGGGACAGGGGCGATGAGCAGTACTTC
TRBV15	NA	TRBJ2-6	few	CATSGYRVGTGANVLTF	TGTGCCACCAGCGGATACAGGGTAGGAACTGGGGCCAACGTCCTGACTTTC
TRBV29-1	NA	TRBJ2-1	NA	CSGGTALNEQFF	TGCAGCGGCGGGACAGCACTCAATGAGCAGTTCTTC
TRBV18	TRBD2	TRBJ2-1	NA	CASSIPGLAGGYNEQFF	TGTGCCAGCTCAATCCCGGGACTAGCGGGTGGATACAATGAGCAGTTCTTC
TRBV7-9	NA	TRBJ2-5	NA	CASSLRAGVETQYF	TGTGCCAGCAGCTTAAGGGCAGGGGTTGAGACCCAGTACTTC
TRBV20-1	NA	TRBJ1-1	few	CSARGAREEEDTEAFF	TGCAGTGCCCGGGGGGCCAGGGAAGAGGAGGACACTGAAGCTTTCTTT
TRBV4-2	NA	TRBJ1-5	few	CASSLSTRGRILGNQPQHF	TGTGCCAGCAGCCTATCAACTAGAGGCCGGATATTGGGCAATCAGCCCCAGCATTTT
TRBV7-9	NA	TRBJ2-1	NA	CASTKLGQAGPEQFF	TGTGCCAGCACTAAATTGGGACAAGCGGGGCCTGAGCAGTTCTTC
TRBV7-2	NA	TRBJ2-3	many	CASSRYTDTQYF	TGTGCCAGCAGCCGATACACAGATACGCAGTATTTT
TRBV12-3/TRBV12-4	NA	TRBJ2-1	NA	CASIPLGSGKQFF	TGTGCCAGCATCCCGTTAGGGTCAGGGAAACAGTTCTTC
TRBV7-2	NA	TRBJ1-2	few	CASSKQINYGYTF	TGTGCCAGCAGCAAACAGATTAACTATGGCTACACCTTC
TRBV18	NA	TRBJ1-4	NA	CASSPPALGSENEKLFF	TGTGCCAGCTCACCACCGGCCCTGGGATCCGAGAATGAAAAACTGTTTTTT
TRBV6-2/TRBV6-3	NA	TRBJ1-2	NA	CASTPPGEGIYGYTF	TGTGCCAGCACCCCTCCGGGAGAGGGAATATATGGCTACACCTTC
TRBV12-3/TRBV12-4	NA	TRBJ2-5	few	CASSWEGGQETQYF	TGTGCCAGCAGTTGGGAAGGGGGCCAAGAGACCCAGTACTTC
TRBV20-1	NA	TRBJ1-2	NA	CSASAGDFNYGYTF	TGCAGTGCTAGCGCAGGGGACTTTAACTATGGCTACACCTTC
TRBV5-1	TRBD1	TRBJ2-1	NA	CASSPPQGAQRNEQFF	TGCGCCAGCAGCCCTCCACAGGGGGCGCAAAGAAATGAGCAGTTCTTC
TRBV5-1	NA	TRBJ2-5	NA	CASSLAPGAGETQYF	TGCGCCAGCAGCTTGGCCCCGGGGGCAGGAGAGACCCAGTACTTC